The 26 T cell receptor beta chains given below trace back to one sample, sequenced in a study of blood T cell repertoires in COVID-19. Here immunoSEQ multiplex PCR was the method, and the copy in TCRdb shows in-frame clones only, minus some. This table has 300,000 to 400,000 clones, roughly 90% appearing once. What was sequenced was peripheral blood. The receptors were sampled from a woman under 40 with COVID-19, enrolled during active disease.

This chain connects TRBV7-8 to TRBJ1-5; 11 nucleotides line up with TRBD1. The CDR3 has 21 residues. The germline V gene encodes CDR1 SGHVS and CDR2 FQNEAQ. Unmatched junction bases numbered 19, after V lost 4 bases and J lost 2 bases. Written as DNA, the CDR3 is TGTGCCAGCAGCTCCTATGCCCGCGGGACAGGGGGGGATCTGGGCAATCAGCCCCAGCATTTT. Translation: CASSSYARGTGGDLGNQPQHF. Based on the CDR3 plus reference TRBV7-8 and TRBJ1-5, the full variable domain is GAGVSQSPRYKVAKRGQDVALRCDPISGHVSLFWYQQALGQGPEFLTYFQNEAQLDKSGLPSDRFFAERPEGSVSTLKIQRTQQEDSAVYLCASSSYARGTGGDLGNQPQHFGDGTRLSIL.

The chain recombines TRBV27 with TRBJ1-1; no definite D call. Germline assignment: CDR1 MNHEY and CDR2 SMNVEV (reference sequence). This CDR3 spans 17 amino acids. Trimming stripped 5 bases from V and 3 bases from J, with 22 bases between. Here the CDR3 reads CASSLIRAGISDTEAFF. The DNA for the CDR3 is TGTGCCAGCAGTCTTATCCGGGCTGGGATTAGCGACACTGAAGCTTTCTTT.

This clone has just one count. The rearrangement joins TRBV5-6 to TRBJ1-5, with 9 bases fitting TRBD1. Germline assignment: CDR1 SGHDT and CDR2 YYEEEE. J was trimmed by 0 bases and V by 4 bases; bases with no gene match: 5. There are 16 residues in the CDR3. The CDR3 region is CASSNGQGLSNQPQHF. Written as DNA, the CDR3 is TGTGCCAGCAGCAATGGACAGGGGCTTAGCAATCAGCCCCAGCATTTT.

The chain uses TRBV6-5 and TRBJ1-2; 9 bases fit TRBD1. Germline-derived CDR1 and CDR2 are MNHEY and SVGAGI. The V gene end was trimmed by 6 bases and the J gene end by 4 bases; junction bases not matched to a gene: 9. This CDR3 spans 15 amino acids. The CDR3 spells CASSPADRGGYGYTF. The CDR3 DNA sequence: TGTGCCAGCAGCCCCGCCGACAGGGGGGGCTATGGCTACACCTTC.

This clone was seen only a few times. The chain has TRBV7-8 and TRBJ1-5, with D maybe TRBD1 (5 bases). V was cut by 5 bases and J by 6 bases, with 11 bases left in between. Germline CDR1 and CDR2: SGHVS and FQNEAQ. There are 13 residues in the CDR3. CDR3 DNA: TGTGCCAGCAGCACCGGGGGAGGTCAGCCCCAGCATTTT. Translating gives CASSTGGGQPQHF.

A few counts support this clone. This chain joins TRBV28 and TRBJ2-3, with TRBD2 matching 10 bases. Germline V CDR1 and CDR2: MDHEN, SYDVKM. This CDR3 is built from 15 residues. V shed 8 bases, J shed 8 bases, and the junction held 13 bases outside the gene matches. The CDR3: CASHLSSGGARTQYF. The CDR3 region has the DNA TGTGCCAGCCACCTCTCCAGCGGGGGGGCGCGTACGCAGTATTTT.

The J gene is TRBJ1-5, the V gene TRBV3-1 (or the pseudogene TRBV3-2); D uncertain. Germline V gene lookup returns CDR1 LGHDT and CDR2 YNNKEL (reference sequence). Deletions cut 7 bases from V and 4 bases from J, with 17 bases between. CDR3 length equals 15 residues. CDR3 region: CASNTNNLVNQPQHF. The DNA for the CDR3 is TGTGCCAGCAACACTAACAACCTGGTTAATCAGCCCCAGCATTTT.

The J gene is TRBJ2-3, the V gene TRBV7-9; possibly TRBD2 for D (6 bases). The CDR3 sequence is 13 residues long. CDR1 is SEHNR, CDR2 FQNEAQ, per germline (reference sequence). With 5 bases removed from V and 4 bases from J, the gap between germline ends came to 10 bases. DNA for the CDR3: TGTGCCAGCAGCACGCGGGGACCAGATACGCAGTATTTT. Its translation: CASSTRGPDTQYF.

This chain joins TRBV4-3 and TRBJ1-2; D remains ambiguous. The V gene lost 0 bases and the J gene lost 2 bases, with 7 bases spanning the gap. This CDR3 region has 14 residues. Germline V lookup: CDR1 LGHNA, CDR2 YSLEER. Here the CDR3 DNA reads TGCGCCAGCAGCCAAGAGGCACACAACTATGGCTACACCTTC. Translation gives CASSQEAHNYGYTF.

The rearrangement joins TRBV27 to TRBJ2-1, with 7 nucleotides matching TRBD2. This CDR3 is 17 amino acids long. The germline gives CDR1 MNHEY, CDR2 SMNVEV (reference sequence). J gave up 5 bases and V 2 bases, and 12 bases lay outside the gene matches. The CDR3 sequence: CASSLEFGGWPDNEQFF. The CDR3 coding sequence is TGTGCCAGCAGTTTAGAGTTCGGGGGGTGGCCCGACAATGAGCAGTTCTTC.

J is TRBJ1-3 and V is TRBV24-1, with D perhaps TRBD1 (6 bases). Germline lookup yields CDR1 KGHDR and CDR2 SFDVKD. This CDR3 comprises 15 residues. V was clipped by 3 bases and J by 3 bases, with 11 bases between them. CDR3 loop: CATSDGPGVGNTIYF. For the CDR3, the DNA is TGTGCCACCAGTGATGGGCCAGGGGTTGGAAACACCATATATTTT.

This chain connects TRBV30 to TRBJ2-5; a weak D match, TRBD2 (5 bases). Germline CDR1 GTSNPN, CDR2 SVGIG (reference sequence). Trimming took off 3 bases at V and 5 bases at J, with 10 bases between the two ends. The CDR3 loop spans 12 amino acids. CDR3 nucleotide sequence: TGTGCCTGGAGAGGTCCGGGGGAGACCCAGTACTTC. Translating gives CAWRGPGETQYF.

The CDR3 DNA follows: TGTGCCAGCAGTCCCGACAGCTCCTTCAATCAGCCCCAGCATTTT. Protein: CASSPDSSFNQPQHF. The chain couples TRBV3-1 (or the pseudogene TRBV3-2) to TRBJ1-5; D possibly corresponds to TRBD1 (5 bases). Deletions cut 6 bases from V and 3 bases from J, with 15 bases between. CDR1 is LGHDT and CDR2 is YNNKEL in the germline V gene (reference sequence). There are 15 residues in the CDR3.

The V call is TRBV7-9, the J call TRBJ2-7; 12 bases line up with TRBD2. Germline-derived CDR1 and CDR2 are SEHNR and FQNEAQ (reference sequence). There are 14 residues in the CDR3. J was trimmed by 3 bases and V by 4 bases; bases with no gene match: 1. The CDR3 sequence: CASSSGLAGYEQYV. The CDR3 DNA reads TGTGCCAGCAGCTCGGGACTAGCGGGCTACGAGCAGTACGTC.

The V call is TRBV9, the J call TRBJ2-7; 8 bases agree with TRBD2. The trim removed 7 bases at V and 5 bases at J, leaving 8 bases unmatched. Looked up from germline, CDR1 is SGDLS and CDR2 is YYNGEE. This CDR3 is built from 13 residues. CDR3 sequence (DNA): TGTGCCAGCGGCGGGACTAGTCCCCACGAGCAGTACTTC. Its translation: CASGGTSPHEQYF.

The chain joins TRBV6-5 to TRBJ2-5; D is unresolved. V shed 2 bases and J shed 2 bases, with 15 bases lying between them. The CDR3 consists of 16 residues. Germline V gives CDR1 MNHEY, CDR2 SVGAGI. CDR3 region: CASSYGLQIKQETQYF. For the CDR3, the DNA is TGTGCCAGCAGTTACGGCCTACAGATCAAACAAGAGACCCAGTACTTC.

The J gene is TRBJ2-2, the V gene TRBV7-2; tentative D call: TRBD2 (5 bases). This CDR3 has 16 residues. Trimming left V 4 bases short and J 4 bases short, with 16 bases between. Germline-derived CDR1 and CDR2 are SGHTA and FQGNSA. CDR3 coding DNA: TGTGCCAGCAGCTCCTCCGGACTGGTGGGCACCGGGGAGCTGTTTTTT. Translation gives CASSSSGLVGTGELFF.

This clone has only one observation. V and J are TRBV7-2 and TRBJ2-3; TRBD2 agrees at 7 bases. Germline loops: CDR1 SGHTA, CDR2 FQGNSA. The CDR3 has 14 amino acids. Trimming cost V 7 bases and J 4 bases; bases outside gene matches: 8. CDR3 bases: TGTGCCAGCATCACCACGGCGGGAGCAGATACGCAGTATTTT. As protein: CASITTAGADTQYF.

CDR3 in amino acids: CASRAQGANTEAFF. Here the CDR3 DNA reads TGTGCCAGCCGGGCACAGGGGGCAAACACTGAAGCTTTCTTT. The V call is TRBV27, the J call TRBJ1-1; 9 nucleotides align to TRBD1. V was pared by 8 bases and J by 2 bases, with 6 bases of the junction left unmatched. There are 14 residues in the CDR3. Germline V gene lookup returns CDR1 MNHEY and CDR2 SMNVEV (reference sequence).

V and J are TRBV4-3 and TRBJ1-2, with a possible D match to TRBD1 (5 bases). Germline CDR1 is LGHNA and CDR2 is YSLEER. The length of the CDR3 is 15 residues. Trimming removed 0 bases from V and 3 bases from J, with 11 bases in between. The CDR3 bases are TGCGCCAGCAGCCAAGAACAGACCAGGGACTATGGCTACACCTTC. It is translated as CASSQEQTRDYGYTF.

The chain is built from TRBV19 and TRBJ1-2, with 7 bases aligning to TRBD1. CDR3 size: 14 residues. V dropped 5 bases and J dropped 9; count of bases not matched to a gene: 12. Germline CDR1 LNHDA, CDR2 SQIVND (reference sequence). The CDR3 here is CASSGIDRQGRYTF. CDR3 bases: TGTGCCAGTAGTGGCATCGACCGACAGGGTCGCTACACCTTC.

The CDR3 sequence is CASSMTGGINEQYF. In DNA form, the CDR3 reads TGTGCCAGTAGTATGACAGGGGGCATCAACGAGCAGTACTTC. This chain links TRBV19 with TRBJ2-7; TRBD1 aligns across 10 bases. This CDR3 is 14 amino acids long. The V and J ends lost 3 bases and 5 bases, in that order; junction bases with no gene match: 4. Germline CDR1 LNHDA, CDR2 SQIVND (reference sequence).

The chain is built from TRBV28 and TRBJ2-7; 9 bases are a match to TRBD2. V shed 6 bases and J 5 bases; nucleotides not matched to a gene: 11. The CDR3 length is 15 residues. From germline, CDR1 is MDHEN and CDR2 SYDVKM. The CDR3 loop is CASSRPLAGTDEQYF. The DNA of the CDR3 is TGTGCCAGCAGCCGCCCTCTAGCGGGGACGGACGAGCAGTACTTC.

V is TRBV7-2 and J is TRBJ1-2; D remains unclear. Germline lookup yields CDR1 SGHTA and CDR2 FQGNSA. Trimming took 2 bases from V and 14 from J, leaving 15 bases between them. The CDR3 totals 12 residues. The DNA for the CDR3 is TGTGCCAGCAGCTTAATGTCGGGGTTGATAACCTTC. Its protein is CASSLMSGLITF. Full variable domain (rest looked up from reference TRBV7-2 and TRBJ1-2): GAGVSQSPSNKVTEKGKDVELRCDPISGHTALYWYRQSLGQGLEFLIYFQGNSAPDKSGLPSDRFSAERTGGSVSTLTIQRTQQEDSAVYLCASSLMSGLITFGSGTRLTVV.

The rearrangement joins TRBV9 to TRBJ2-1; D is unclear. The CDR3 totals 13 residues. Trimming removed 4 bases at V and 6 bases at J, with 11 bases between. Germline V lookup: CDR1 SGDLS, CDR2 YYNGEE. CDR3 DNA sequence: TGTGCCAGCAGCAGGAGCGACGCCAATGAGCAGTTCTTC. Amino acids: CASSRSDANEQFF.

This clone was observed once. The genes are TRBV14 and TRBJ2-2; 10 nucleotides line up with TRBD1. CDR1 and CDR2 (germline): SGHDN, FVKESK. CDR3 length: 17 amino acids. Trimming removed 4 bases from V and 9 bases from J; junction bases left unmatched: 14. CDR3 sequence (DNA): TGTGCCAGCAGCCCGCGGACAGGGGGGCTCCCGTTCCGGGAGCTGTTTTTT. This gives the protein CASSPRTGGLPFRELFF.